The sequence of this T cell receptor (beta chain) was determined in a study of spatial heterogeneity in lung cancer. Time point denoted: sample taken at primary tumor resection. Whole RNA, isolated from tumor, nontumor lung or frozen PBMC, was sequenced without prior sorting. There were around 72 donors, all of them untreated patients with early-stage non-small cell lung cancer. Study-wide results and caveats: Blood carried ubiquitous expanded tumor TCRs more at resection than follow-up.

This clonotype has more than one count but fewer than ten. The target antigen is unknown. Each TCR cDNA molecule carried a unique molecular identifier. TCRdb re-derived calls from the 5' RACE reads in MiXCR, one entry per CDR3 protein. The table has some 41,000 distinct CDR3 sequences, 6% to 7.5% seen once. Specimen: PBMCs, collected at surgery. The sequence derives from a female donor with early-stage non-small cell lung cancer.

This chain's CDR3 is CASSEPLNRRGTEAFF. The DNA for the CDR3 is TGTGCCAGCAGTGAACCCTTGAACAGGAGAGGCACTGAAGCTTTCTTT. This chain links TRBV28 with TRBJ1-1, with D possibly TRBD1 on 5 matching bases. The germline CDR1 and CDR2 sequences are MDHEN and SYDVKM. The CDR3 is 16 residues long. The V end was cut by 5 bases, the J end by 4 bases, with 20 bases between.